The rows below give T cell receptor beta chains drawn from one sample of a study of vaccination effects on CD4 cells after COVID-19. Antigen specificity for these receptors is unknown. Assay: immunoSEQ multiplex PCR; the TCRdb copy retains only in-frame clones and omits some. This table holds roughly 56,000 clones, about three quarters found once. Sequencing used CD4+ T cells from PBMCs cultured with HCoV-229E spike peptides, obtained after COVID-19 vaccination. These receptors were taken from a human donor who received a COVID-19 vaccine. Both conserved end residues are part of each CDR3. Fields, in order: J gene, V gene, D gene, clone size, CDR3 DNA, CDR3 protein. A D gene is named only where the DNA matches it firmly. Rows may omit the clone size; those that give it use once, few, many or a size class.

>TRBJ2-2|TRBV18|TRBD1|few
TGTGCCAGCTCACCACCTTCTCAGGGGGACACCGGGGAGCTGTTTTTT
CASSPPSQGDTGELFF
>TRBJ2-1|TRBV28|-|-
TGTGCCAGCAGGAGGGGATTCCACAATGAGCAGTTCTTC
CASRRGFHNEQFF
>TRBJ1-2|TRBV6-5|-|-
TGTGCCAGCAGGCCGTTAGGACCTAACTATGGCTACACCTTC
CASRPLGPNYGYTF
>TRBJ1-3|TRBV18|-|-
TGTGCCAGCTCACCTGAAGGGGCAGCCACCATATATTTT
CASSPEGAATIYF
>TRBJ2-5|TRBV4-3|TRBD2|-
TGCGCCAGCAGCCAAGATGTAGCGGGGGCAACCGGAGAGACCCAGTACTTC
CASSQDVAGATGETQYF
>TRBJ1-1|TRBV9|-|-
TGTGCCAGCAGCCCCGGCCCAATGAACACTGAAGCTTTCTTT
CASSPGPMNTEAFF
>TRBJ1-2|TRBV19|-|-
TGTGCCAGTAGTATAGTAGACCGCTCTTTGCATGGCTACACCTTC
CASSIVDRSLHGYTF
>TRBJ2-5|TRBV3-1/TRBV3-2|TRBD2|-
TGTGCCAGCAGCCAGCTAGCGGGGGGTCTAAAAGAGACCCAGTACTTC
CASSQLAGGLKETQYF
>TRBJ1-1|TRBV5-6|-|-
TGTGCCAGCAGCTCGCAGGGGAGTTGGGCTTTCTTT
CASSSQGSWAFF
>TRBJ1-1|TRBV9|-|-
TGTGCCAGCAGCGTAGGCGGGGGGGCGTCCCCTGAAGCTTTCTTT
CASSVGGGASPEAFF
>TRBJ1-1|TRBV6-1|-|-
TGTGCCAGCAGTGAAGCGGATTACCTCACTGAAGCTTTCTTT
CASSEADYLTEAFF